This TCR beta chain is drawn from a study of CD4 T cells in relation to SARS-CoV-2 and coronaviruses. Study-wide context: The restricting HLA molecule for shared crossreactive spike epitopes was mapped.

The unexposed donors gave CD4+ T cells in 2011-2018, prior to COVID-19. Isolation of CD4+ T cells took place after approximately eleven days in culture. To note about this clone: Its antigen is undetermined.

TCRdb keeps only in-frame clones here, not all; method: immunoSEQ multiplex PCR. The sample lists roughly 16,000 clones, 80% to 85% seen once, with about 38% in the top ten. Per germline, CDR1 SGHTS and CDR2 YDEGEE. CDR3 length: 16 amino acids. V gave up 9 bases and J gave up 3 bases, with 24 bases separating them. The genes are TRBV5-8 and TRBJ1-2, with D possibly TRBD1 on 5 matching bases. The sequenced sample consisted of CD4+ T cells from PBMCs, cultured in vitro. The clonotype was recovered from a human donor in good health. The CDR3 region is CATQTSEAGSDYGYTF. CDR3 nucleotides: TGTGCCACCCAGACTTCGGAGGCAGGGAGCGACTATGGCTACACCTTC. Based on the CDR3 plus reference TRBV5-8 and TRBJ1-2, the full variable domain is EAGVTQSPTHLIKTRGQQATLRCSPISGHTSVYWYQQALGLGLQFLLWYDEGEERNRGNFPPRFSGRQFPNYSSELNVNALELEDSALYLCATQTSEAGSDYGYTFGSGTRLTVV.